This TCR beta chain originates from a study of T cells in Graves' hyperthyroidism and ophthalmopathy (dated by TCRdb to between 2017 and 2020). Regarding the research as a whole: Peripheral blood was collected at initial diagnosis, before any treatment. To identify TCR V-J signatures that set the groups apart, the researchers used a discovery cohort of 90 to 100 patients, made up of some 41 with Graves' ophthalmopathy and 55 to 65 with stable Graves' hyperthyroidism. Prospective prediction of ophthalmopathy was tested in an independent validation cohort consisting of some 20 hyperthyroidism patients and around 16 patients who later progressed to ophthalmopathy. The 100 discovery patients were divided at random into training and test sets in a 7:3 ratio. Thyroid tissue and blood T-cell repertoires from six Graves' hyperthyroidism patients were also compared in the study. After blood sampling, hyperthyroidism patients were treated with methimazole at a starting dose of 30 mg daily, and ophthalmopathy patients were treated with high-dose intravenous methylprednisolone. TCR Vbeta CDR3 sequencing of 130 to 150 peripheral blood samples (about 45 ophthalmopathy, about 80 hyperthyroidism and roughly 17 progressor patients) is reported in the paper. Overall study outcomes, separate from this receptor: No statistical method was used to set the sample size in advance, and investigators knew the group allocation. In validation, the model predicted progression to ophthalmopathy a median of about 6 months before onset, with about 71% sensitivity and more than 72% specificity. Most expanded thyroid clonotypes (frequency above 0.001) were also detected in blood, a finding suggesting that blood repertoires may reflect thyroid immune responses. Ophthalmopathy was separated from stable hyperthyroidism by a 13 V-J signature model, with approximately 86% sensitivity and roughly 84% specificity obtained in cross-validation and 80%/75% obtained in testing.

Stable Graves' hyperthyroidism was defined as the absence of progression to ophthalmopathy over 18 months of follow-up. Hyperthyroidism patients were aged 18 to 65 years and newly diagnosed, with disease duration of less than 2 months. Patients with uncontrolled infections, other autoimmune diseases, pregnancy or lactation were excluded. Clinical symptoms, serum thyroxine and TRAb, thyroid ultrasound, and orbital computed tomography formed the basis for the diagnoses. PBMCs were separated from roughly 9.6 ml of fresh peripheral blood using Ficoll-Paque density gradient centrifugation. Trizol reagent was used to extract total RNA, and RNA quality was then checked on an Agilent 2100 Bioanalyzer. The germline V gene sets CDR1 to KGHDR and CDR2 to SFDVKD. The cysteine opens and the phenylalanine closes a CDR3 of 15 amino acids. The kept DNA is CDR3 alone, 45 bases in frame from the first base. Trimming leaves V shorter by 2 bases and J shorter by 0 bases, with the junction holding 1 base beyond the gene matches.

For this clonotype: It has no known antigen specificity. Base qualities are missing; no much larger clone stands one base away.

Amplification of TCR beta CDR3 regions was carried out from RNA transcripts. The first round of RT-PCR for the TCR CDR3 was performed with the HTBI primer set and the Qiagen OneStep RT-PCR kit. A second multiplex PCR round built the libraries, followed by size selection and purification. Sequencing of the libraries was done on an Illumina HiSeq2000 using paired-end 100 bp reads. The paper's data handling went like this. Raw data were processed with SOAPnuke, discarding reads with adapters, uncalled bases, mean Phred below 15, or no exact constant-primer or identifier match. COPE v1.2.5 was used to merge the high-quality paired reads, and each unique nucleotide sequence was defined as a clonotype. Clonotypes were aligned to IMGT TRBV, TRBD and TRBJ reference segments using MiTCR v1.1. Analysis was restricted to V-J combinations with a frequency above 0.0001, which covered roughly 99% of repertoires. A TCS score was defined as the ratio between F50 (clonal expansion) and ExV (chaos), using BLOSUM62-based TCRdist between CDR3 peptides within each V-J. Welch's t-statistics and random forest reduced 500 to 550 V-J features to roughly 13, which were used in a naive Bayes classifier (R e1071). Starting from the raw public reads, TCRdb applied fastp trimming at Q25, assembled clones with MiXCR and retained in-frame beta chains. Identical CDR3 proteins give one entry, which carries the most common genes and DNA. TCRdb, not the authors, supplied the V and J calls. For this sample the table gives around 400,000 distinct CDR3 sequences, of which approximately 25% were detected only once. Jointly, the top ten make up roughly 80% of the sample.

This receptor was taken from a man in his fifties or sixties with Graves' hyperthyroidism. This receptor chain uses TRBV24-1 and TRBJ2-3, with 7 junctional bases fitting TRBD1. Sequencing was carried out using blood. The sequenced DNA is TGTGCCACCAGTGATTGGGACAGCAGCACAGATACGCAGTATTTT. Its protein reads: CATSDWDSSTDTQYF.